A selection of T cell receptor beta chains follows, all from one sample in a study of blood T cell repertoires in COVID-19. Method: immunoSEQ multiplex PCR; TCRdb's copy keeps in-frame clones and lacks some. The table has about 320,000 clones, about 92% seen once. The sample taken for sequencing was PBMCs or T cells enriched from blood (not recorded which). These receptors were taken from a man in his 60s who had recovered from COVID-19. CDR3s include the opening cysteine and the closing phenylalanine or tryptophan. The D gene is left open where the match is weak. Only part of the rows carry a size: once, few, many, or a class if the clone is expanded.

J | size | D | V | CDR3 | DNA
TRBJ2-1 | NA | NA | TRBV12-5 | CASGSPIETTNYNEQFF | TGTGCTAGTGGTTCACCAATTGAGACAACGAACTACAATGAGCAGTTCTTC
TRBJ1-5 | NA | NA | TRBV4-1 | CASSQRQAQPQHF | TGCGCCAGCAGCCAACGACAGGCACAGCCCCAGCATTTT
TRBJ2-7 | NA | TRBD1 | TRBV2 | CASSRSGTGVPEQYF | TGTGCCAGCAGTCGAAGCGGGACAGGGGTCCCCGAGCAGTACTTC
TRBJ2-7 | NA | TRBD1 | TRBV9 | CASSGTGWEQYF | TGTGCCAGCAGCGGGACAGGGTGGGAGCAGTACTTC
TRBJ2-4 | NA | TRBD2 | TRBV5-1 | CASQGGNGAKNIQYF | TGCGCCAGCCAGGGAGGGAACGGGGCCAAAAACATTCAGTACTTC
TRBJ2-3 | NA | TRBD1 | TRBV5-1 | CASSPGQGADTQYF | TGCGCCAGCAGCCCCGGACAGGGAGCAGATACGCAGTATTTT
TRBJ1-5 | NA | NA | TRBV19 | CASSMSRNQPQHF | TGTGCCAGTAGTATGTCCCGGAATCAGCCCCAGCATTTT
TRBJ2-1 | once | TRBD1 | TRBV29-1 | CSAVDRAGGNEQFF | TGCAGCGCCGTGGACAGGGCAGGAGGGAATGAGCAGTTCTTC
TRBJ1-5 | NA | TRBD1 | TRBV2 | CASSGEMTGMEQPQHF | TGTGCCAGCAGTGGAGAAATGACAGGGATGGAGCAGCCCCAGCATTTT
TRBJ2-2 | NA | TRBD1 | TRBV19 | CASIATGRRGGELFF | TGTGCCAGTATCGCGACAGGGAGAAGAGGCGGGGAGCTGTTTTTT
TRBJ2-7 | NA | TRBD2 | TRBV5-1 | CASSFEGGNSYEQYF | TGCGCCAGCAGCTTCGAGGGAGGGAACTCCTACGAGCAGTACTTC
TRBJ2-2 | NA | NA | TRBV12-2 | CATATQRLAGNTGELFF | TGTGCAACTGCAACGCAACGACTAGCGGGAAACACCGGGGAGCTGTTTTTT
TRBJ2-3 | NA | TRBD2 | TRBV5-1 | CASSLLAGADTQYF | TGCGCCAGCAGCTTGCTCGCGGGAGCAGATACGCAGTATTTT
TRBJ2-5 | NA | NA | TRBV14 | CASSQGDTQETQYF | TGTGCCAGCAGCCAAGGGGACACTCAAGAGACCCAGTACTTC
TRBJ2-7 | NA | TRBD2 | TRBV27 | CASSLGTSGRNEQYF | TGTGCCAGCAGTTTAGGGACTAGCGGGAGAAACGAGCAGTACTTC